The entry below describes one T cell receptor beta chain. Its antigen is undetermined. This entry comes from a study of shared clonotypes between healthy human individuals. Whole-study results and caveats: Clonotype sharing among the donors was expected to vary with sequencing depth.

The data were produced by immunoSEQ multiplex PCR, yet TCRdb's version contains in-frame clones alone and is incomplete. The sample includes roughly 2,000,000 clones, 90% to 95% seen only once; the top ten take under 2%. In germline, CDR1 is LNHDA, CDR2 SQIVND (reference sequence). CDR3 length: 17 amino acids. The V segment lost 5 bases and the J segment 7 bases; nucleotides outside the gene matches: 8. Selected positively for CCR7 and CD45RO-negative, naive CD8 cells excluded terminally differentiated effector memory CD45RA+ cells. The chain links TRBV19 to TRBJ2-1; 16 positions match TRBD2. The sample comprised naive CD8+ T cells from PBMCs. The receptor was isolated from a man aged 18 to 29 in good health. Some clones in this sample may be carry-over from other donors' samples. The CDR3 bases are TGTGCCAGTAGTCTACCGGGACTAGCGGGAGGGCGTAATGAGCAGTTCTTC. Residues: CASSLPGLAGGRNEQFF.